This TCR beta chain was sequenced for a study of blood T cell repertoires in COVID-19. Donors were grouped by their self-reported clinical history. The CDR3 runs 14 residues. Germline V gene data show CDR1 as GTSNPN and CDR2 as SVGIG (reference sequence). V gave up 7 bases and J gave up 3 bases, with 17 bases separating them. The protocol was immunoSEQ multiplex PCR, while the TCRdb copy is restricted to in-frame clones and leaves out a portion. The data show about 160,000 clones, 83% seen once. This clonotype was obtained from a woman aged 45-60 years who had recovered from COVID-19. The chain joins TRBV30 to TRBJ2-3; D ambiguous. The specimen was PBMCs or T cells enriched from blood (not recorded which). The CDR3 here is CASCGLLPTDTQYF. The CDR3 nucleotides are TGTGCCTCTTGCGGCTTATTACCAACAGATACGCAGTATTTT.